Below, 30 T cell receptor beta chains from the same sample are listed, as sequenced in a study of CD8+ T cells in alopecia areata. Sequencing relied on a cDNA template that was reverse transcribed from extracted RNA. Assay: immunoSEQ multiplex PCR; the TCRdb copy retains only in-frame clones and omits some. The table shows roughly 190,000 clones, with approximately 61% occurring only once. The treatment is: oral pan-JAK inhibitor, 5-10 mg twice daily. Sequenced here: CD4+ T cells sorted from blood, sampled at week 24, from a patient treated with tofacitinib. These TCRs come from a human donor with alopecia areata.

This clone was recorded once. The chain is built from TRBV30 and TRBJ1-2; 7 nucleotides match TRBD1. This CDR3 region has 15 residues. The V and J ends lost 6 bases and 4 bases, in that order; junction bases with no gene match: 14. Germline CDR1 GTSNPN, CDR2 SVGIG (reference sequence). CDR3 amino acids: CACPGGTDGAYGYTF. Here the CDR3 DNA reads TGTGCCTGCCCCGGGGGGACAGATGGGGCCTATGGCTACACCTTC.

The chain carries TRBV4-1 and TRBJ2-2, with a possible D match to TRBD1 (6 bases). The ends were cut back, 3 bases at V and 3 bases at J, with 14 bases in the middle. In germline, CDR1 is MGHRA, CDR2 YSYEKL. The CDR3 has 16 residues. The CDR3 reads CASSHQGLVDTGELFF. The CDR3 nucleotides are TGCGCCAGCAGCCATCAGGGGCTAGTCGACACCGGGGAGCTGTTTTTT.

The J gene is TRBJ2-3, the V gene TRBV27; 8 positions match TRBD1. With V trimmed by 3 bases and J by 3 bases, 5 bases remained unmatched. The CDR3 runs 15 residues. CDR1 and CDR2 (germline): MNHEY, SMNVEV (reference sequence). The CDR3 loop reads CASSFAGGRTDTQYF. CDR3 bases: TGTGCCAGCAGTTTTGCAGGGGGCAGGACAGATACGCAGTATTTT.

This chain connects TRBV29-1 to TRBJ1-2; the match to TRBD1 covers 7 bases. Germline CDR1 is SQVTM and CDR2 is ANQGSEA. V lost 5 bases, J lost 5 bases, and 8 bases stayed unmatched. CDR3 length equals 13 residues. CDR3 in DNA: TGCAGCGTTAACCTGCAGGGGGTTTATGGCTACACCTTC. Protein product: CSVNLQGVYGYTF.

V usage is TRBV23-1 and J usage is TRBJ2-4, with D possibly matching TRBD1 (5 bases). TRBV23-1 is an ORF, with its function uncertain. Trimming removed 7 bases from V and 0 bases from J, with 16 bases in between. This CDR3 is built from 16 residues. CDR3: CASILGHTLAKNIQYF. The CDR3 DNA sequence: TGCGCCAGCATCCTCGGACATACCCTAGCCAAAAACATTCAGTACTTC.

The chain carries TRBV20-1 and TRBJ1-1; D not resolved. This CDR3 spans 11 amino acids. The ends were cut back, 6 bases at V and 6 bases at J, with 11 bases in the middle. Germline-derived CDR1 and CDR2 are DFQATT and SNEGSKA (reference sequence). This chain's CDR3 is CSAVDAAEAFF. CDR3 bases: TGCAGTGCCGTTGATGCGGCTGAAGCTTTCTTT.

This clone was recorded once. J is TRBJ1-2 and V is TRBV27; perhaps TRBD1 as D (6 bases). V lost 10 bases to trimming and J lost 6 bases, with 18 bases between them. There are 13 residues in the CDR3. Germline V CDR1 and CDR2: MNHEY, SMNVEV (reference sequence). The CDR3 DNA reads as TGTGCCACTTCCCCCCAGGGGCAGAATGGCTACACCTTC. Encoded protein: CATSPQGQNGYTF.

Here the CDR3 reads CASSLSGGVETQYF. In DNA form, the CDR3 reads TGTGCCAGCAGTTTATCCGGGGGGGTGGAGACCCAGTACTTC. This chain connects TRBV27 to TRBJ2-5; 8 positions match TRBD2. The CDR3 spans 14 residues. The germline CDR1 and CDR2 sequences are MNHEY and SMNVEV (reference sequence). The V and J ends lost 0 bases and 5 bases, in that order; junction bases with no gene match: 2.

V is TRBV6-1 and J is TRBJ1-5; D ambiguous. The CDR3 runs to 14 residues. V was pared by 5 bases and J by 5 bases, with 13 bases between. Germline CDR1 reads MNHNS; CDR2 reads SASEGT. CDR3 region: CASSLQVRDQPQHF. The DNA for the CDR3 is TGTGCCAGCAGTCTGCAGGTACGTGATCAGCCCCAGCATTTT.

The chain is built from TRBV7-2 and TRBJ2-2, with D uncertain. V was shortened by 2 bases and J by 0 bases, with 7 bases between the two germline ends. The CDR3 totals 15 residues. Germline V gene lookup returns CDR1 SGHTA and CDR2 FQGNSA. CDR3 amino acids: CASSLRPTNTGELFF. The CDR3, as DNA: TGTGCCAGCAGCTTAAGACCGACGAACACCGGGGAGCTGTTTTTT.

Here the CDR3 DNA reads TGTGCCAGCAGTTTGAATGGGGCTGGGGAGACCCAGTACTTC. Protein product: CASSLNGAGETQYF. This sequence joins TRBV27 and TRBJ2-5; tentative D call: TRBD1 (5 bases). There are 14 residues in the CDR3. Germline V gene data show CDR1 as MNHEY and CDR2 as SMNVEV (reference sequence). V was trimmed by 3 bases and J by 5 bases, leaving 13 bases between them.

This chain joins TRBV18 and TRBJ2-7; 8 nucleotides match TRBD1. V shed 4 bases, J shed 3 bases, and the junction held 5 bases outside the gene matches. Germline V gene data show CDR1 as KGHSH and CDR2 as LQKENI. This CDR3 spans 14 amino acids. CDR3 protein: CASSLKGTGYEQYF. The CDR3 DNA reads TGTGCCAGCTCACTAAAGGGGACAGGCTACGAGCAGTACTTC.

This clone was detected a few times. This chain joins TRBV6-5 and TRBJ1-1; TRBD1 aligns across 11 bases. Trimming cost V 6 bases and J 1 base; bases outside gene matches: 4. The CDR3 is 15 residues long. CDR1 MNHEY and CDR2 SVGAGI come from the germline V gene. CDR3 bases: TGTGCCAGCAGCGGACAGGGGGCGCCGAACACTGAAGCTTTCTTT. Amino acids: CASSGQGAPNTEAFF.

This clone came up once. The J gene is TRBJ1-2, the V gene TRBV5-1, with 8 bases identical to TRBD1. The CDR3 consists of 15 residues. Germline V gene lookup returns CDR1 SGHRS and CDR2 YFSETQ. V lost 0 bases, J lost 3 bases, and 4 bases stayed unmatched. CDR3 in DNA: TGCGCCAGCAGCTTGGGAGCAGGGGGCGACTATGGCTACACCTTC. It codes for CASSLGAGGDYGYTF.

The rearrangement joins TRBV6-5 to TRBJ1-2; tentative D call: TRBD1 (5 bases). This CDR3 is built from 13 residues. CDR1 MNHEY and CDR2 SVGAGI come from the germline V gene. Trimming shortened V by 8 bases and J by 4 bases, and 14 bases separated the two germline ends. CDR3 nucleotides: TGTGCCAGCGGTGCAGGGACGAGCTATGGCTACACCTTC. It specifies CASGAGTSYGYTF.

The chain uses TRBV25-1 and TRBJ2-1; perhaps TRBD2 as D (5 bases). CDR1 and CDR2 (germline): MGHDK, SYGVNS. The V end lost 1 base, the J end lost 4 bases, and 11 bases lay between the germline ends. The CDR3 covers 15 residues. The CDR3 loop reads CASSESGIYYNEQFF. DNA of the CDR3: TGTGCCAGCAGTGAATCCGGGATCTATTACAATGAGCAGTTCTTC.

V and J are TRBV29-1 and TRBJ2-7; TRBD1 might be the D (5 bases). This CDR3 contains 13 residues. V shed 4 bases and J shed 5 bases, with 15 bases lying between them. The germline V gene has CDR1 SQVTM and CDR2 ANQGSEA. The CDR3 is CSVVSGSFDEQYF. The CDR3 DNA is TGCAGCGTTGTGTCAGGGTCGTTCGACGAGCAGTACTTC.

V gene TRBV25-1 combines with J gene TRBJ1-2; D remains ambiguous. CDR1 is MGHDK and CDR2 is SYGVNS in the germline V gene. V was cut by 3 bases and J by 0 bases, with 2 bases left in between. The CDR3 sequence is 12 residues long. In DNA, the CDR3 is TGTGCCAGCAGTGACACTAACTATGGCTACACCTTC. Translated: CASSDTNYGYTF.

This clone appeared a few times. CDR3 in DNA: TGCAGCGTTTCTTTGCTAGCCCTCTCCTACGAGCAGTACTTC. Amino acid sequence: CSVSLLALSYEQYF. V is TRBV29-1 and J is TRBJ2-7; D is possibly TRBD2 (5 bases). Germline CDR1 and CDR2: SQVTM and ANQGSEA. V was shortened by 5 bases and J by 0 bases, with 14 bases between the two germline ends. This CDR3 is built from 14 residues.

V is TRBV27 and J is TRBJ1-1; no reliable D call. V was pared by 2 bases and J by 1 base, with 11 bases between. The CDR3 is 15 residues long. Germline CDR1 MNHEY, CDR2 SMNVEV (reference sequence). CDR3 residues: CASSLITAQNTEAFF. In DNA form, the CDR3 reads TGTGCCAGCAGTTTAATTACTGCACAGAACACTGAAGCTTTCTTT.

The chain joins TRBV11-1 to TRBJ2-7; a weak D match, TRBD1 (5 bases). From germline, CDR1 is SGHAT and CDR2 FQDESV (reference sequence). CDR3 length: 15 amino acids. The V gene lost 5 bases and the J gene lost 0 bases, with 14 bases spanning the gap. The CDR3 region is CASSRGQDTSYEQYF. The CDR3 DNA reads as TGTGCCAGCAGCCGAGGCCAGGACACCTCCTACGAGCAGTACTTC.

This clone was picked up a small number of times. The chain links TRBV5-1 to TRBJ2-2, with D unclear. The germline CDR1 and CDR2 sequences are SGHRS and YFSETQ. The length of the CDR3 is 14 residues. V dropped 4 bases and J dropped 5 bases, with 12 bases sitting between them. The CDR3 here is CASSPQAPTGELFF. CDR3 bases: TGCGCCAGCAGCCCCCAGGCCCCTACCGGGGAGCTGTTTTTT. The full variable domain, with the rest looked up from reference TRBV5-1 and TRBJ2-2, is KAGVTQTPRYLIKTRGQQVTLSCSPISGHRSVSWYQQTPGQGLQFLFEYFSETQRNKGNFPGRFSGRQFSNSRSEMNVSTLELGDSALYLCASSPQAPTGELFFGEGSRLTVL.

The chain recombines TRBV4-3 with TRBJ1-2; D not resolved. Germline lookup yields CDR1 LGHNA and CDR2 YSLEER. CDR3 length: 11 amino acids. Trimming stripped 1 base from V and 6 bases from J, with 3 bases between. The CDR3 DNA is TGCGCCAGCAGCCAAGTGGATGGCTACACCTTC. Protein product: CASSQVDGYTF.

The chain links TRBV7-7 to TRBJ2-7; 8 positions agree with TRBD2. The V gene's germline CDR1 is SSHAT and CDR2 FNYEAQ (reference sequence). J was trimmed by 7 bases and V by 5 bases; bases with no gene match: 7. The CDR3 runs 13 residues. CDR3 residues: CASSEGLVGEQYF. The CDR3 DNA reads as TGTGCCAGCAGCGAGGGACTAGTGGGTGAGCAGTACTTC.

The chain recombines TRBV5-1 with TRBJ2-7; TRBD1 matches at 7 bases. Germline lookup yields CDR1 SGHRS and CDR2 YFSETQ. The CDR3 consists of 14 residues. J was trimmed by 8 bases and V by 0 bases; bases with no gene match: 8. As DNA, the CDR3 is TGCGCCAGCAGCTTGGCCCCGGACAGGAACAAGCAGTACTTC. This sequence encodes CASSLAPDRNKQYF.

J is TRBJ2-7 and V is TRBV29-1; TRBD1 agrees at 9 bases. This CDR3 has 13 residues. J gave up 7 bases and V 3 bases, and 7 bases lay outside the gene matches. Looked up from germline, CDR1 is SQVTM and CDR2 is ANQGSEA. Here the CDR3 DNA reads TGCAGCGTTGAGGGACAGGGACTACGGGAGCAGTACTTC. Its protein product is CSVEGQGLREQYF.

Details on this clone: One end of the junction fails to match germline, which may point to a read error. This sequence joins TRBV27 and TRBJ1-3, with TRBD1 as a possible D gene (5 bases). The CDR3 loop spans 15 amino acids. Germline CDR1 is MNHEY and CDR2 is SMNVEV (reference sequence). CDR3 DNA: TGTGCCAGCAGCTTATTCGGGACGCCTGGAAACACCATATATTTT. Translated: CASSLFGTPGNTIYF.

The chain joins TRBV7-2 to TRBJ2-7; no clear D gene. This CDR3 region has 11 residues. V was cut by 4 bases and J by 6 bases, with 7 bases left in between. Germline values: CDR1 SGHTA, CDR2 FQGNSA. The CDR3 is CASSSLFEQYF. CDR3 DNA: TGTGCCAGCAGCTCCCTATTCGAGCAGTACTTC.

The genes are TRBV6-5 and TRBJ2-3; possible D gene TRBD1, 5 bases. This CDR3 region has 15 residues. The V and J ends lost 1 base and 1 base respectively, with 9 bases between them. Germline CDR1 MNHEY, CDR2 SVGAGI. The CDR3 nucleotides read TGTGCCAGCAGTTACTGGGGCCCTCGCACAGATACGCAGTATTTT. This sequence encodes CASSYWGPRTDTQYF.

The rearrangement uses TRBV30 and TRBJ1-6, with 7 bases fitting TRBD1. Germline values: CDR1 GTSNPN, CDR2 SVGIG (reference sequence). The CDR3 is 13 amino acids. V shed 3 bases, J shed 7 bases, and the junction held 3 bases outside the gene matches. In DNA form, the CDR3 reads TGTGCCTGGAGGACAGGGAAGAATTCACCCCTCCACTTT. Encoded protein: CAWRTGKNSPLHF. Together with reference TRBV30 and TRBJ1-6, the CDR3 gives the full variable domain: SQTIHQWPATLVQPVGSPLSLECTVEGTSNPNLYWYRQAAGRGLQLLFYSVGIGQISSEVPQNLSASRPQDRQFILSSKKLLLSDSGFYLCAWRTGKNSPLHFGNGTRLTVT.